This TCR beta chain was sequenced for a study of identical twins' blood T cells. Findings and limits, study-wide: Twins shared more top CDR3 clonotypes than unrelated donors did. Mainly, cloneset size products determined shared clonotypes, twins included. Twins reportedly had markedly more similar V usage than unrelated donors, even among out-of-frame TCRbeta clonotypes.

The ends were cut back, 0 bases at V and 7 bases at J, with 19 bases in the middle. Germline V gene lookup returns CDR1 SGHRS and CDR2 YFSETQ. The length of the CDR3 is 16 residues. In the case of this clonotype: Its antigen remains unidentified.

Per the original data handling: Clonotypes per individual ranged from about 85,000 to nearly 500,000. TCRdb processed the 5' RACE reads anew with MiXCR; each CDR3 protein has one entry. The V and J calls were not made by the authors but by TCRdb's processing. The sample has roughly 380,000 distinct CDR3 sequences, roughly 31% seen once. The sequenced sample was PBMCs. The chain links TRBV5-1 to TRBJ1-1; D not certain. The source of this sequence is a woman between 18 and 50 years old in good health. The CDR3, as DNA: TGCGCCAGCAGCTTGGCCGTTAACACAAGGTCGGATGAAGCTTTCTTT. Amino acid sequence: CASSLAVNTRSDEAFF.